Included here is one T cell receptor beta chain sequence, with context. Its matching antigen is unknown. The data stem from a study of blood T cells in healthy people across ages. Study as a whole: The template switching approach captured approximately one barcoded beta molecule for every two T cells.

Points from the study as a whole: As age increased, TCR beta diversity per million T cells fell in a roughly linear fashion. In long-lived donors, naive CD4+ cell counts and diversity exceeded those of aged donors.

The V and J ends lost 6 bases and 1 base respectively, with 12 bases between them. The length of the CDR3 is 14 residues. Germline-derived CDR1 and CDR2 are SGHTA and FQGNSA. A J-beta primer mix and a sample-barcoded 5' primer were used in a second PCR of about 7 to 12 cycles. TCRdb processed the 5' RACE reads anew with MiXCR; each CDR3 protein has one entry. The sample records around 1,600,000 distinct CDR3 sequences, 35% to 45% being singletons. The authors drew 7.5 to 10 milliliters of peripheral blood from each donor. The genes are TRBV7-2 and TRBJ1-1; D possibly corresponds to TRBD1 (6 bases). Material: blood. The sequence came from a woman under 30 in good health. The DNA of the CDR3 is TGTGCCAGCAGAAAAAACAGGGCGAACACTGAAGCTTTCTTT. Amino acids: CASRKNRANTEAFF. The full variable domain, rest sourced from reference TRBV7-2 and TRBJ1-1, is GAGVSQSPSNKVTEKGKDVELRCDPISGHTALYWYRQSLGQGLEFLIYFQGNSAPDKSGLPSDRFSAERTGGSVSTLTIQRTQQEDSAVYLCASRKNRANTEAFFGQGTRLTVV.